These T cell receptor beta chains were read from a single sample in a study of CD8+ T cells in alopecia areata. This table comes from immunoSEQ multiplex PCR, and its TCRdb copy is limited to in-frame clones, with some not included. The top ten hold approximately 0.44% of the sample, which has over 200,000 clones, about 53% seen once. This specimen was CD4+ T cells sorted from blood, taken at week 0. The receptors shown here come from a human donor with alopecia areata. The conserved cysteine and the conserved F or W are not part of the CDR3 here. Each record gives: V gene, J gene, CDR3 protein.

TRBV9	TRBJ2-1	ASSLTSGGKGEQF
TRBV6-1	TRBJ2-1	ASRSLAGGLNEQF
TRBV11-2	TRBJ2-4	ASRGDIQY
TRBV30	TRBJ1-2	AWSVGFGGYT
TRBV11-2	TRBJ2-7	ASSRGVAGPYEQY
TRBV14	TRBJ1-2	ASSQRTLGYT
TRBV9	TRBJ2-5	ASSVKGLQETQY
TRBV6-1	TRBJ1-6	ASSEGVGHNSPLH
TRBV27	TRBJ2-1	ASAGTRNNEQF
TRBV14	TRBJ2-7	ASSQGRVGPYEQY
TRBV9	TRBJ1-6	ASSAGQGGNSPLH
TRBV5-1	TRBJ2-3	ASRVSGEQY
TRBV2	TRBJ1-5	ASSDRDLGPSQH
TRBV29-1	TRBJ2-7	SVDRDGYEQY
TRBV23-1	TRBJ2-3	ASSGPKGTDTQY
TRBV7-9	TRBJ2-2	ASSPPGAGELF
TRBV4-2	TRBJ1-1	ASSQEIQDTEAF
TRBV4-1	TRBJ2-3	ASSQVLLLADTQY
TRBV5-1	TRBJ1-1	ASSLVGRKGTEAF
TRBV27	TRBJ2-5	ASRGHLKETQY
TRBV30	TRBJ2-7	AWSADRPHEQY
TRBV14	TRBJ2-1	ASSQERLAGVSEQF
TRBV29-1	TRBJ1-1	SVHGTANTEAF
TRBV6-5	TRBJ1-2	ASSSGAYGYT
TRBV29-1	TRBJ1-1	SVVGWDTEAF
TRBV30	TRBJ2-1	AWSVLPWGKYNEQF
TRBV4-1	TRBJ1-1	ASSQDPVMNTEAF
TRBV6-1	TRBJ1-6	ASRATGGESPLH
TRBV9	TRBJ2-1	ASSAWGTGASNEQF
TRBV19	TRBJ1-2	ASSRTGQGDGYT
TRBV25-1	TRBJ1-1	ASSLGQMNTEAF
TRBV5-1	TRBJ1-5	ASSLGTKLGQPQH
TRBV7-2	TRBJ2-1	ASSRTILSYNEQF
TRBV29-1	TRBJ2-3	SVGRGTSTDTQY
TRBV2	TRBJ1-2	ASNALGNYGYT
TRBV30	TRBJ1-1	AWSVTVSGAF
TRBV27	TRBJ2-5	ASRKTGSETQY
TRBV29-1	TRBJ2-4	SVESGGGIQY
TRBV30	TRBJ1-2	AWRDSDPYGYT
TRBV5-6	TRBJ1-2	ASSLWQGGGYT
TRBV7-9	TRBJ1-6	ASSTSEFSPLH
TRBV4-2	TRBJ1-2	ASSQDWQSDYGYT
TRBV4-1	TRBJ2-7	ASSQPGKTGEQY
TRBV9	TRBJ2-2	ASSASGTSRVGELF
TRBV5-1	TRBJ1-6	ASSLVSGIGSPLH
TRBV6-5	TRBJ2-7	ASRSKTYEQY
TRBV29-1	TRBJ2-7	SVIGTAYEQY
TRBV5-1	TRBJ1-1	ASSWRTENTEAF
TRBV7-2	TRBJ2-5	ASSSSREETQY
TRBV9	TRBJ2-7	ASSVEAGRHEQY
TRBV6-5	TRBJ2-3	ATKEGTGRSDTQY
TRBV5-6	TRBJ1-4	ASSSGQSTNEKLF
TRBV11-2	TRBJ2-1	ASRRPGTSQNEQF
TRBV15	TRBJ2-6	ATSRGRVSGANVLT
TRBV4-1	TRBJ2-6	ASSHVIPSGANVLT
TRBV11-2	TRBJ2-1	ASSLSVDSYNEQF
TRBV9	TRBJ1-2	ASSRTDDGYT
TRBV30	TRBJ1-1	AWSVRVDTEAF
TRBV9	TRBJ1-3	ASSVEGSGNTIY